These T cell receptor beta chains were read from a single sample in a study of blood T cell repertoires in COVID-19. The table came from immunoSEQ multiplex PCR; TCRdb's copy has only in-frame clones and leaves some out. The sample has roughly 120,000 clones, 60% to 85% seen once. Sequenced sample: peripheral blood. These receptors came from a man aged 65-85 years with acute or convalescent COVID-19. CDR3s include the opening cysteine and the closing phenylalanine or tryptophan.

TRBJ2-3 TRBV6-5 CASRGVLWTDTQYF
TRBJ2-1 TRBV28 CASASTGTSEGNEQFF
TRBJ2-7 TRBV30 CAWSVSGGEQYF
TRBJ2-1 TRBV12-5 CASGPPPTSVSYNEQFF
TRBJ1-2 TRBV5-1 CASSLVSTGVLGFYYGYTF
TRBJ2-4 TRBV18 CASSPSLAGAGTKNIQYF
TRBJ1-5 TRBV7-2 CASSLATGRNQPQHF
TRBJ1-1 TRBV5-1 CASSLVGGPNTEAFF
TRBJ2-7 TRBV13 CASSLNRGGQYF
TRBJ1-2 TRBV6-5 CASSYVQGQGFYGYTF
TRBJ2-1 TRBV4-2 CASSPYRGDNEQFF